The present T cell receptor (beta chain) was sequenced within a study of CD8 T cells in Susac syndrome. Germline CDR1 and CDR2: SGHDN and FVKESK. This CDR3 has 12 amino acids. V lost 8 bases and J lost 5, with 13 bases in between. An amount of RNA that ranged from roughly 0.5 to 1 ug was reverse transcribed with random hexamers. One entry per CDR3 protein results from TCRdb running MiXCR on the immunoSEQ multiplex PCR reads. The data show 180,000 or so distinct CDR3 sequences, more than 90% seen once. This receptor was taken from a human donor in good health. This chain links TRBV14 with TRBJ2-7; D not certain. Input material: CD4+ T cells from PBMCs. The CDR3 DNA reads as TGTGCCAGCTGGGCCCTGCGCCACGAGCAGTACTTC. Translating gives CASWALRHEQYF. The whole variable domain, remainder taken from reference TRBV14 and TRBJ2-7, is EAGVTQFPSHSVIEKGQTVTLRCDPISGHDNLYWYRRVMGKEIKFLLHFVKESKQDESGMPNNRFLAERTGGTYSTLKVQPAELEDSGVYFCASWALRHEQYFGPGTRLTVT.